This entry features one T cell receptor beta chain sequence. This table comes from immunoSEQ multiplex PCR, and its TCRdb copy is limited to in-frame clones, with some not included. There are fewer than 200,000 clones in the sample; more than 75% occur only once, and 5% to 6.5% lies in the top ten. V dropped 0 bases and J dropped 8; count of bases not matched to a gene: 8. This CDR3 spans 15 amino acids. Germline V gives CDR1 MRHNA, CDR2 SNTAGT. The data are from a study of blood T cell repertoires in COVID-19. V and J are TRBV6-4 and TRBJ1-2; TRBD1 matches 8 bases. The source of this sequence is a man aged 40-49 years with active or convalescent COVID-19. The sample was peripheral blood. DNA for the CDR3: TGTGCCAGCAGTGACTCAAGGACAGGGAGTATCGGCTACACCTTC. It yields the protein CASSDSRTGSIGYTF.